These 30 T cell receptor beta chains were all obtained from the same sample, sequenced in a study of beta chain features in type 1 diabetes (dated by TCRdb to the late 2010s). Library preparation used the immunoSEQ multiplex PCR assay. The entire amount of isolated RNA was reverse transcribed using the High Capacity cDNA Reverse Transcription Kit, so the sequenced TCRB transcripts were expressed ones. TCRdb mirrors the immuneACCESS table, restricted to in-frame sequences. Some clones are absent from its copies; in checked studies, under half trace to an unresolved V gene, and the reason for the others is unknown. For this sample the table gives just over 450,000 clones, of which approximately 30% were detected only once. Roughly 0.06% of the sample is in the top ten clones. The sample consisted of naive CD4+ T cells from blood. What the cell subset or site label conveys for this sample: true naive CD4+ T cells. The receptor set was obtained from a man between 18 and 29 years old in good health.

This chain connects TRBV7-2 to TRBJ2-2; 10 nucleotides match TRBD2. This CDR3 spans 16 amino acids. Germline trimming cut 0 bases from V and 7 bases from J; bases unmatched to any gene: 5. The germline gives CDR1 SGHTA, CDR2 FQGNSA. CDR3 bases: TGTGCCAGCAGCTTAGCGCTTCTAGCGGGAGACGGGGAGCTGTTTTTT. It codes for CASSLALLAGDGELFF.

V is TRBV4-2 and J is TRBJ2-5, with D uncertain. Trimming removed 1 base from V and 5 bases from J, with 11 bases in between. This CDR3 region has 14 residues. CDR1 LGHNA and CDR2 YNFKEQ come from the germline V gene. This CDR3 is CASSQASQSETQYF. The CDR3, as DNA: TGTGCCAGCAGCCAAGCGTCCCAAAGCGAGACCCAGTACTTC.

The V call is TRBV29-1, the J call TRBJ2-1; 8 nucleotides agree with TRBD1. V lost 5 bases to trimming and J lost 3 bases; unmatched junction nucleotides: 6. The CDR3 totals 14 residues. In germline, CDR1 is SQVTM, CDR2 ANQGSEA. CDR3 DNA: TGCAGCGTTCAACCGGGACAGGACTACAATGAGCAGTTCTTC. Residues: CSVQPGQDYNEQFF.

The V gene is TRBV2, the J gene TRBJ2-7; 7 bases map to TRBD2. J lost 6 bases, V lost 6 bases, and 8 bases had no gene match. Germline assignment: CDR1 SNHLY and CDR2 FYNNEI. The CDR3 totals 13 residues. The CDR3 DNA sequence: TGTGCCAGCAGAGGACTGGCTAGCGGCGAGCAGTACTTC. The encoded protein is CASRGLASGEQYF.

The chain is built from TRBV15 and TRBJ2-2, with D perhaps TRBD1 (5 bases). V lost 5 bases to trimming and J lost 5 bases, with 15 bases between them. The CDR3 has 15 residues. The germline CDR1 and CDR2 sequences are LNHNV and YYDKDF (reference sequence). This CDR3 is CATSSGHPRTGELFF. The CDR3 DNA follows: TGTGCCACCAGCTCTGGACACCCAAGGACCGGGGAGCTGTTTTTT.

This chain joins TRBV29-1 and TRBJ1-1, with TRBD1 matching 9 bases. Germline lookup yields CDR1 SQVTM and CDR2 ANQGSEA. V lost 4 bases to trimming and J lost 8 bases; unmatched junction nucleotides: 8. The CDR3 has 13 residues. CDR3 amino acids: CSVVGGQGLEAFF. CDR3 DNA: TGCAGCGTTGTTGGGGGACAGGGATTAGAAGCTTTCTTT.

This clone was observed a handful of times. The chain joins TRBV10-3 to TRBJ2-5; D is uncertain. This CDR3 contains 13 residues. Germline V gene data show CDR1 as ENHRY and CDR2 as SYGVKD. Deletions cut 0 bases from V and 4 bases from J, with 6 bases between. The CDR3 spells CAISESWRETQYF. As DNA, the CDR3 is TGTGCCATCAGTGAGTCTTGGAGAGAGACCCAGTACTTC.

This clone was recorded a few times. The genes are TRBV29-1 and TRBJ2-3, with D tentatively TRBD1 (6 bases). The V gene's germline CDR1 is SQVTM and CDR2 ANQGSEA. CDR3 length: 14 residues. V was shortened by 5 bases and J by 6 bases, with 18 bases between the two germline ends. The CDR3 DNA follows: TGCAGCGTTTCTCGGACAGTCTCAAGGGATACGCAGTATTTT. This gives the protein CSVSRTVSRDTQYF.

The rearrangement uses TRBV5-1 and TRBJ2-3, with no clear D. From germline, CDR1 is SGHRS and CDR2 YFSETQ. Trimming took off 1 base at V and 5 bases at J, with 11 bases between the two ends. The CDR3 runs to 14 residues. CDR3: CASSLSGGGDTQYF. CDR3 nucleotide sequence: TGCGCCAGCAGCTTGTCTGGTGGTGGAGATACGCAGTATTTT.

V gene TRBV7-9 combines with J gene TRBJ1-2; TRBD1 agrees at 8 bases. This CDR3 spans 14 amino acids. Germline values: CDR1 SEHNR, CDR2 FQNEAQ (reference sequence). Trimming at V came to 5 bases and at J to 3 bases, leaving 5 bases not matched to a gene. This CDR3 is CASSPGTGDYGYTF. The CDR3 nucleotides read TGTGCCAGCAGCCCGGGGACAGGAGACTATGGCTACACCTTC.

Only a few counts were recorded for this clone. The CDR3 region has the DNA TGCGCCAGCAGCCAAGATGGAGGGTGGGGGTCCATGAACACTGAAGCTTTCTTT. The encoded protein is CASSQDGGWGSMNTEAFF. The rearrangement uses TRBV4-1 and TRBJ1-1, with D possibly TRBD1 on 5 matching bases. CDR1 MGHRA and CDR2 YSYEKL come from the germline V gene. Trimming shortened V by 0 bases and J by 0 bases, and 17 bases separated the two germline ends. The CDR3 is 18 amino acids.

Comments on this clone: The junction does not match germline at one end; this may be a read error. The V call is TRBV3-1 (or the pseudogene TRBV3-2), the J call TRBJ1-1, with D unclear. The CDR3 runs 9 residues. Germline CDR1 is LGHDT and CDR2 is YNNKEL (reference sequence). The CDR3 here is CARAIEGFF. CDR3 DNA: TGTGCCAGAGCTATAGAAGGTTTCTTT.

This clone showed up just a few times. This specimen includes other DNA sequences encoding the same CDR3. CDR3 loop: CAWRGSSYNEQFF. CDR3 nucleotides: TGTGCCTGGAGGGGATCCTCCTACAATGAGCAGTTCTTC. The V and J genes are TRBV30 and TRBJ2-1; D not resolved. The CDR3 runs to 13 residues. CDR1 and CDR2 from the germline V gene are GTSNPN and SVGIG (reference sequence). Trimming shortened V by 3 bases and J by 0 bases, and 6 bases separated the two germline ends.

This clone was counted between two and nine times. This chain joins TRBV15 and TRBJ2-7; D gene uncertain. The germline V gene encodes CDR1 LNHNV and CDR2 YYDKDF (reference sequence). Trimming took 5 bases from V and 0 from J, leaving 11 bases between them. The CDR3 is 14 amino acids. Written as DNA, the CDR3 is TGTGCCACCAGCCCAGACTCGAGCTCCTACGAGCAGTACTTC. Its protein product is CATSPDSSSYEQYF.

This clone has only a few counts. Other DNA sequences in the sample encode the same CDR3. The CDR3, as DNA: TGCAGCGTTGAGGAGGACAACTATGGCTACACCTTC. This codes for CSVEEDNYGYTF. V usage is TRBV29-1 and J usage is TRBJ1-2; the D is unclear. The V end lost 3 bases, the J end lost 2 bases, and 7 bases lay between the germline ends. CDR3 length equals 12 residues. The V gene's germline CDR1 is SQVTM and CDR2 ANQGSEA.

This clone was counted a few times. The chain has TRBV5-4 and TRBJ2-5, with a possible D match to TRBD1 (6 bases). The CDR3 runs 15 residues. V lost 4 bases, J lost 1 base, and 14 bases lay in between. Germline V gene sequence: CDR1 SGHNT, CDR2 YYREEE (reference sequence). The CDR3 DNA reads as TGTGCCAGCAGCCAAGGACAGCCCGTCCAAGAGACCCAGTACTTC. The encoded protein is CASSQGQPVQETQYF.

The chain has TRBV5-4 and TRBJ2-7, with a tentative D call TRBD2 (5 bases). V lost 4 bases and J 1 base, leaving 9 bases between the germline ends. Per the germline V gene, CDR1 is SGHNT and CDR2 is YYREEE (reference sequence). This CDR3 spans 13 amino acids. The CDR3 bases are TGTGCCAGCAGCCGCCCGGGGTCCTACGAGCAGTACTTC. This codes for CASSRPGSYEQYF. Full variable domain (rest looked up from reference TRBV5-4 and TRBJ2-7): ETGVTQSPTHLIKTRGQQVTLRCSSQSGHNTVSWYQQALGQGPQFIFQYYREEENGRGNFPPRFSGLQFPNYSSELNVNALELDDSALYLCASSRPGSYEQYFGPGTRLTVT.

There are a few counts of this clone. The chain links TRBV28 to TRBJ2-7, with D unclear. The CDR3 is 12 residues long. Germline CDR1 MDHEN, CDR2 SYDVKM. Trimming took off 6 bases at V and 4 bases at J, with 10 bases between the two ends. The CDR3 DNA follows: TGTGCCAGCAGCCGCCGGGCTTACGAGCAGTACTTC. Its translation is CASSRRAYEQYF.

This clone appeared a few times. The gene calls are TRBV29-1 and TRBJ2-2; 8 bases agree with TRBD2. The CDR3 totals 15 residues. V shed 4 bases, J shed 4 bases, and the junction held 8 bases outside the gene matches. From germline, CDR1 is SQVTM and CDR2 ANQGSEA. CDR3 region: CSVGLAGSGTGELFF. Here the CDR3 DNA reads TGCAGCGTTGGGTTAGCGGGGTCGGGCACCGGGGAGCTGTTTTTT.

The rearrangement uses TRBV9 and TRBJ1-4, with D perhaps TRBD1 (5 bases). The CDR3 is 13 residues long. Looked up from germline, CDR1 is SGDLS and CDR2 is YYNGEE. Trimming pared 5 bases from V and 3 bases from J, leaving 8 bases between. The CDR3 protein is CASSRQPNEKLFF. CDR3 bases: TGTGCCAGCAGTCGACAGCCTAATGAAAAACTGTTTTTT.

The chain carries TRBV5-4 and TRBJ2-3; D is ambiguous. V gave up 3 bases and J gave up 6 bases, with 8 bases separating them. The CDR3 has 12 amino acids. CDR1 is SGHNT and CDR2 is YYREEE in the germline V gene (reference sequence). CDR3 sequence (DNA): TGTGCCAGCAGCTCGCCACAGGATACGCAGTATTTT. Translation: CASSSPQDTQYF.

V usage is TRBV9 and J usage is TRBJ1-1; 9 bases match TRBD1. In germline, CDR1 is SGDLS, CDR2 YYNGEE. The CDR3 is 15 residues long. After removal of 0 bases from V and 1 base from J, the junction contained 1 base not matched to a gene. This CDR3 reads CASSVGGQGNTEAFF. The CDR3 nucleotides are TGTGCCAGCAGCGTAGGGGGACAGGGGAACACTGAAGCTTTCTTT.

The chain recombines TRBV4-1 with TRBJ2-7; D remains ambiguous. The germline V and J ends were trimmed by 0 bases and 2 bases, with 8 bases remaining between them. Germline assignment: CDR1 MGHRA and CDR2 YSYEKL. The CDR3 consists of 14 residues. Written as DNA, the CDR3 is TGCGCCAGCAGCCAAGATTATCCCACCTACGAGCAGTACTTC. Its translation: CASSQDYPTYEQYF.

V is TRBV30 and J is TRBJ2-1; TRBD1 agrees at 7 bases. J was trimmed by 5 bases and V by 7 bases; bases with no gene match: 5. This CDR3 has 12 amino acids. The germline gives CDR1 GTSNPN, CDR2 SVGIG (reference sequence). CDR3 sequence reads: CASTGWDNEQFF. The DNA for the CDR3 is TGTGCCTCGACAGGGTGGGACAATGAGCAGTTCTTC.

The chain links TRBV4-2 to TRBJ1-5; 8 bases line up with TRBD1. Per germline, CDR1 LGHNA and CDR2 YNFKEQ. The CDR3 length is 14 residues. J gave up 7 bases and V 0 bases, and 2 bases lay outside the gene matches. Here the CDR3 reads CASSQDDRGQPQHF. The DNA of the CDR3 is TGTGCCAGCAGCCAAGATGACAGGGGACAGCCCCAGCATTTT.

This clone was recorded a few times. The V call is TRBV28, the J call TRBJ1-3, with D perhaps TRBD1 (5 bases). This CDR3 region has 15 residues. With 4 bases removed from V and 4 bases from J, the gap between germline ends came to 14 bases. Germline-derived CDR1 and CDR2 are MDHEN and SYDVKM. The DNA of the CDR3 is TGTGCCAGCAGTTGGCGCTGGACATCCGGAAACACCATATATTTT. Its translation is CASSWRWTSGNTIYF.

This chain joins TRBV7-3 and TRBJ2-4; D is possibly TRBD2 (5 bases). This CDR3 comprises 13 residues. V lost 3 bases, J lost 8 bases, and 11 bases lay in between. Germline lookup yields CDR1 SGHTA and CDR2 FQGTGA. The CDR3 coding sequence is TGTGCCAGCAGCTTGATTCCCGGGGACATTCAGTACTTC. Its translation: CASSLIPGDIQYF.

The rearrangement links TRBV5-1 to TRBJ1-1; D is uncertain. V lost 4 bases to trimming and J lost 4 bases, with 17 bases between them. The CDR3 sequence is 15 residues long. From germline, CDR1 is SGHRS and CDR2 YFSETQ. The CDR3 loop is CASSVAPSGSTEAFF. The CDR3 bases are TGCGCCAGCAGCGTGGCCCCCTCCGGGAGCACTGAAGCTTTCTTT. The variable domain in full, with the rest retrieved from reference TRBV5-1 and TRBJ1-1, is KAGVTQTPRYLIKTRGQQVTLSCSPISGHRSVSWYQQTPGQGLQFLFEYFSETQRNKGNFPGRFSGRQFSNSRSEMNVSTLELGDSALYLCASSVAPSGSTEAFFGQGTRLTVV.

The J gene is TRBJ2-7, the V gene TRBV2; unclear D gene. V was pared by 2 bases and J by 7 bases, with 12 bases between. This CDR3 contains 13 residues. CDR1 SNHLY and CDR2 FYNNEI come from the germline V gene. CDR3 sequence: CASSESPFSEQYF. The CDR3 coding sequence is TGTGCCAGCAGTGAATCGCCTTTTTCAGAGCAGTACTTC.

This clone was detected only a few times. This rearrangement joins TRBV28 to TRBJ2-1, with D possibly TRBD2 on 6 matching bases. Germline loops: CDR1 MDHEN, CDR2 SYDVKM. Trimming left V 7 bases short and J 9 bases short, with 16 bases between. This CDR3 is built from 13 residues. This CDR3 is CASIHSTSREQFF. The DNA of the CDR3 is TGTGCCAGCATCCACTCGACTAGTCGTGAGCAGTTCTTC. Supplemented by reference TRBV28 and TRBJ2-1, the full variable domain reads DVKVTQSSRYLVKRTGEKVFLECVQDMDHENMFWYRQDPGLGLRLIYFSYDVKMKEKGDIPEGYSVSREKKERFSLILESASTNQTSMYLCASIHSTSREQFFGPGTRLTVL.